The T cell receptor beta chain under discussion was sequenced for a study of CD8+CD57+ T cells in acquired aplastic anemia (dated by TCRdb to the late 2010s). Study-level background: On average, sorted CD4+ and CD8+ cells yielded 3 to 4 ug of extracted DNA, with a range of roughly 0.17 to 27.4 ug. An average of approximately 9.8 million reads for CD4+ cells and under 13 million reads for CD8+ cells was obtained from healthy donor samples. Broad study findings and their caveats: Although around 30 CD8+ CDR3 sequences were shared by patients and controls, these sequences appeared highly expressed in patients and within the immunodominant clones of patients. Patients and healthy controls showed no significant difference in CD8+ Simpson's diversity (P=0.060).

Profiling of TCR beta VDJ combinations and CDR3 sequences used genomic DNA as the template. An Illumina HiSeq 2000 was used for TCR repertoire sequencing. The authors' pipeline ran thus. TRBV/TRBJ rearrangement plots, CDR3 size and DJ length profiles, and Simpson's diversity index were used to evaluate the repertoires. The most abundant DNA sequence in the deep sequencing data was taken as the immunodominant clone. CDR3 amino acid sequences were screened for sharing across subjects and were compared with published repertoires and the VDJdb database. TCRdb itself trimmed the public reads at Q25 with fastp, ran MiXCR and retained productive beta chains. One record per CDR3 amino acid sequence lists the most common genes and DNA. The V and J calls were determined by TCRdb, not by the authors. This sample comprises 200,000 to 250,000 distinct CDR3 sequences, 30% to 35% of them detected only once. The ten largest account for about 1.1% of the sample.

TCR repertoires of sorted CD4+ and CD8+ blood T cells from severe aplastic anemia patients and healthy subjects were deep-sequenced in the study. Ficoll-Paque density gradient centrifugation was used to isolate peripheral blood mononuclear cells. Before DNA extraction, CD4+ and CD8+ T cells were sorted by FACS or by magnetic beads. This clonotype was counted only a few times. Which antigen it targets is not known. Base-call qualities are not available, and no considerably larger clone is one nucleotide away. The TCR sequence derives from a human donor in good health, serving as a control. The specimen sequenced was sorted CD4+, CD8+, or CD8+CD57+ T cells (not recorded which) from PBMCs.

The DNA sequence follows: TGCGCCAGCAGCCAAGTCCGGGACTACCAAGAGACCCAGTACTTC. This is translated as CASSQVRDYQETQYF. The chain links TRBV4-1 with TRBJ2-5; a tentative D call is TRBD2 (6 bases match). V is pared back by 1 base and J by 0 bases, with 9 bases lying between the germline termini. CDR1 and CDR2 are read off the germline V gene as MGHRA and YSYEKL. CDR3 length: 15 amino acids, cysteine to phenylalanine. The only DNA kept is the CDR3, 45 bases in frame from the first base.